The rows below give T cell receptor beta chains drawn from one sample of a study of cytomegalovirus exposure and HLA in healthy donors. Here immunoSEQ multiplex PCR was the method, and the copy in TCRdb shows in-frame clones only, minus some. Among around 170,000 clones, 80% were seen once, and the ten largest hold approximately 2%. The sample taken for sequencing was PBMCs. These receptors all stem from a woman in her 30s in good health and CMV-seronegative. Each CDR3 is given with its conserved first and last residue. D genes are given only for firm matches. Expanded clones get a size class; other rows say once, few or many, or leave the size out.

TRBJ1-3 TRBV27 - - CASSFSDSSTPYF TGTGCCAGCAGTTTCAGTGACAGCTCAACTCCATATTTT
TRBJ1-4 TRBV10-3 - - CAISATTGPQEKLFF TGTGCCATCAGTGCCACGACAGGTCCACAAGAAAAACTGTTTTTT
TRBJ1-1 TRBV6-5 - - CASSPPGRGTEAFF TGTGCCAGCAGTCCTCCAGGACGGGGTACTGAAGCTTTCTTT
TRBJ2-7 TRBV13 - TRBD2 CASSLGGLAGESYEQYF TGTGCCAGCAGCTTAGGAGGGTTAGCGGGGGAGTCCTACGAGCAGTACTTC
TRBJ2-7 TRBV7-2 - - CASSQEGRWQREYF TGTGCCAGCAGCCAGGAGGGCCGGTGGCAACGGGAGTACTTC
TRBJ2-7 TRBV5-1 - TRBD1 CASSFRTGGYEQYF TGCGCCAGCAGCTTTAGGACAGGGGGATACGAGCAGTACTTC
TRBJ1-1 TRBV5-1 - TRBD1 CASSHGDRMNTEAFF TGCGCCAGCAGCCACGGGGACAGGATGAACACTGAAGCTTTCTTT
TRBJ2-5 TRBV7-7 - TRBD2 CASSLGLAGGQETQYF TGTGCTAGCAGCTTAGGTCTAGCGGGGGGGCAAGAGACCCAGTACTTC
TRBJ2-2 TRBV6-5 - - CASSLREGAHGELFF TGTGCCAGCAGCCTCCGGGAGGGGGCGCACGGGGAGCTGTTTTTT
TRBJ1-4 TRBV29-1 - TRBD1 CSATQGRLGEKLFF TGCAGCGCTACACAGGGGAGGTTGGGTGAAAAACTGTTTTTT
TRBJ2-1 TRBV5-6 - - CASSLGAGRYNEQFF TGTGCCAGCAGCTTGGGGGCAGGGAGGTACAATGAGCAGTTCTTC
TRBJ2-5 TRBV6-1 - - CASTGSQETQYF TGTGCCAGCACCGGGAGCCAAGAGACCCAGTACTTC
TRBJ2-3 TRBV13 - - CASCERGWDTQYF TGTGCCAGCTGTGAGCGAGGGTGGGATACGCAGTATTTT
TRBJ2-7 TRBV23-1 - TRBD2 CASGTPLAGGSYEQYF TGCGCCAGCGGGACCCCTCTCGCGGGGGGCTCCTACGAGCAGTACTTC
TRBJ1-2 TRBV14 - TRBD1 CASSLRETGNYGYTF TGTGCCAGCAGCCTGAGGGAGACAGGGAACTATGGCTACACCTTC
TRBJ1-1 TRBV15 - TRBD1 CATSPGTGVLPGEAFF TGTGCCACCAGCCCCGGGACAGGGGTCTTGCCGGGTGAAGCTTTCTTT
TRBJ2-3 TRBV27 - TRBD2 CASSFTSGGTDTQYF TGTGCCAGCAGTTTCACTAGCGGGGGCACAGATACGCAGTATTTT
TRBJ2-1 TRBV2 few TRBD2 CASSPGLVYNEQFF TGTGCCAGCAGTCCGGGACTAGTTTACAATGAGCAGTTCTTC
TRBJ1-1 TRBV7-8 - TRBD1 CASSLEPGQGSNTEAFF TGTGCCAGCAGCTTAGAGCCGGGACAGGGGTCGAACACTGAAGCTTTCTTT
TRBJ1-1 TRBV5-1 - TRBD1 CASTIAGQVRIAEAFF TGCGCCAGCACAATTGCCGGACAGGTAAGGATCGCTGAAGCTTTCTTT
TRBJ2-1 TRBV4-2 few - CASSRKGPSSHNEQFF TGTGCCAGCAGCCGAAAAGGGCCTAGCTCCCACAATGAGCAGTTCTTC
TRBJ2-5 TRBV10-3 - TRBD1 CASQQGPGETQYF TGTGCCAGCCAACAGGGGCCGGGAGAGACCCAGTACTTC
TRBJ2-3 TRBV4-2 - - CASSQGMAGPGDTQYF TGTGCCAGCAGCCAGGGAATGGCGGGGCCGGGGGATACGCAGTATTTT
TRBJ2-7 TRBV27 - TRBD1 CASSPGTGGYEQYF TGTGCCAGCAGTCCCGGGACAGGGGGCTACGAGCAGTACTTC
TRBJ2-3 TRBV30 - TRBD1 CASTGLGKNTQYF TGTGCCTCGACAGGGCTTGGGAAGAATACGCAGTATTTT